Given below is one T cell receptor (beta chain) in context. It lacks a known antigen. Per-nucleotide qualities are absent, and no much larger clonotype sits a single base away. Receptors were amplified or captured by 5' RACE. Sequenced using an Illumina HiSeq 2500. A second PCR of roughly 6 to 11 cycles was performed with a sample-barcoded 5' primer and a J-beta primer mix. A template-switch 5' adaptor carrying 12 random nucleotides introduced a unique molecular identifier onto each TCR beta cDNA molecule. At least 2.5 million CDR3-containing paired-end reads were obtained from each sample. First-strand cDNA synthesis was performed from all RNA using the Mint cDNA synthesis kit, with priming by a TRBC-specific oligonucleotide. Following uracil-DNA glycosylase treatment, all cDNA underwent a first 18-cycle PCR with the universal primers M1SS and BC2_uni_R. As for the authors' bioinformatics: Each sample was normalized by randomly selecting 1 million high-quality reads, each carrying a distinct molecular identifier. Instead of being binned into consensus sequences, reads that shared molecular identifiers were thrown out. MiTCR, with a Q25 quality threshold and the strictest error-elimination algorithm, was used for CDR3 identification, clonotype clustering and error correction. A nonparametric unseen species model with Euler transformation was used to estimate lower-bound total TCR beta diversity. The public sequencing data were trimmed at Q25 with fastp and processed into clonotypes with MiXCR by TCRdb, which kept only in-frame beta chains. Rows with a matching CDR3 protein are joined into one entry that keeps the most common DNA and genes. Here the V and J calls rest on TCRdb's processing, not on the authors' analysis. This sample gives about 1.6 million distinct CDR3 sequences in total; 30% to 40% of them show up just once. Roughly 12% of the sample comes from the top ten.

Reading from cysteine to phenylalanine, the CDR3 counts 15 amino acids. Left in the record is the CDR3 DNA by itself, 45 bases read in frame from the first base. V and J are trimmed by 0 bases and 5 bases, and the gene matches miss 9 bases of the junction. In the germline V gene (reference sequence), CDR1 corresponds to DFQATT and CDR2 to SNEGSKA. This entry is derived from a study of blood T cells in healthy people across ages (dated by TCRdb to the mid-2010s). About the investigation overall: Template switching captured roughly one uniquely barcoded TCR beta cDNA molecule per two T cells in model experiments. The donors were split into four age groups: young (average about 16 years), middle-aged (about 40), aged (about 62) and long-lived (under 90). Two additional independent replicas of 1 million unique cDNA reads from the same blood draw were analyzed for two donors (one aged 18 to 30 and one aged 80 or older). To avoid experimental bias, donors of different ages were randomly spread across the sequencing lanes. To track age-related changes in TCR beta repertoire diversity, the study relied on deep sequencing normalized with unique cDNA molecular identifiers.

What the work shows at the level of the full study, not this receptor alone: The long-lived group showed more naive CD4+ T cells, fewer expanded clones and increased TCR diversity than the aged group, suggesting age selection. Donor CMV infection status was unknown, potentially confounding age-related changes in expanded clonotypes. The percentage of naive T cells measured by flow cytometry correlated strongly with observed TCR beta diversity. Bulk unsorted PBMC profiling prevented conclusive comparison of naive and antigen-experienced compartments. Estimates of total diversity based on one million sequenced T cells were considered lower bounds and underestimates. Observed TCR beta diversity per million T cells fell roughly linearly with age, and a significant reduction was already apparent by age around 36.

The roughly 39 donors, aged about 6 to 95 years, were systemically healthy Caucasian individuals from Russia. Around 9.8 milliliters of peripheral blood were collected from each donor into EDTA-treated Vacutainer tubes. Ficoll-Paque density-gradient centrifugation was used to isolate PBMCs, with at least 6.5 million obtained per sample. Trizol reagent was used to extract total RNA from the PBMCs, yielding at least 5 micrograms per sample. For every donor, flow cytometry on a PBMC aliquot measured the percentage of naive CD45RAhigh/CD27high T cells. Sequencing was performed on blood. Recombination linked TRBV20-1 to TRBJ2-5; TRBD2 fits 7 bases in the junction. This sequence was found in a woman aged 25 to 39 in good health. The CDR3 amino acid sequence is: CSARDQRDPRETQYF. Read as DNA, the sequence is TGCAGTGCTAGAGACCAGCGGGATCCTAGGGAGACCCAGTACTTC.